The rows below give T cell receptor beta chains drawn from one sample of a study of blood T cell repertoires in COVID-19. The assay was immunoSEQ multiplex PCR, and TCRdb's table has in-frame clones only and misses some. The sample has 74,000 or so clones; 80% to 90% are singletons. Source material: peripheral blood. All receptors come from a human donor in a cohort sampled during active COVID-19. CDR3s include the opening cysteine and the closing phenylalanine or tryptophan. Fields, in order: clone size, J gene, V gene, D gene, CDR3 protein, CDR3 DNA. A D gene is named only where the DNA matches it firmly. Not all rows give a size; the values are once, few, many and, for expanded clones, a class.

clone_size: once; j_call: TRBJ2-1; v_call: TRBV28; d_call: TRBD2; cdr3_aa: CATISGSSHNEQFF; cdr3_nt: TGTGCCACCATTAGCGGGAGCTCCCACAATGAGCAGTTCTTC
clone_size: .; j_call: TRBJ2-1; v_call: TRBV11-2; d_call: .; cdr3_aa: CASSSGTAQRFF; cdr3_nt: TGTGCCAGCAGCTCTGGGACTGCCCAGCGGTTCTTC
clone_size: .; j_call: TRBJ2-1; v_call: TRBV5-1; d_call: TRBD2; cdr3_aa: CASSVGTSGYNEQFF; cdr3_nt: TGCGCCAGCAGCGTGGGGACTAGCGGTTACAATGAGCAGTTCTTC
clone_size: .; j_call: TRBJ1-5; v_call: TRBV5-1; d_call: .; cdr3_aa: CASSLGDPQPQHF; cdr3_nt: TGCGCCAGCAGCTTGGGAGATCCTCAGCCCCAGCATTTT
clone_size: few; j_call: TRBJ1-2; v_call: TRBV24-1; d_call: TRBD1; cdr3_aa: CATSDLGGQGENGYTF; cdr3_nt: TGTGCCACCAGTGATTTGGGGGGACAGGGAGAGAACGGCTACACCTTC
clone_size: .; j_call: TRBJ2-5; v_call: TRBV4-1; d_call: .; cdr3_aa: CASSLIPGARGTQYF; cdr3_nt: TGCGCCAGCAGCCTGATCCCAGGGGCCCGGGGGACCCAGTACTTC
clone_size: once; j_call: TRBJ1-4; v_call: TRBV21-1; d_call: .; cdr3_aa: CASSRARRETGPNEKLFF; cdr3_nt: TGTGCCAGCAGCAGGGCCCGCAGGGAAACTGGGCCGAATGAAAAACTGTTTTTT
clone_size: .; j_call: TRBJ1-2; v_call: TRBV19; d_call: .; cdr3_aa: CASSLPAGGYTF; cdr3_nt: TGTGCCAGTAGTTTACCGGCGGGTGGCTACACCTTC
clone_size: .; j_call: TRBJ1-1; v_call: TRBV19; d_call: TRBD1; cdr3_aa: CASSIKFTGQGVSEAFF; cdr3_nt: TGTGCCAGTAGTATAAAATTTACCGGACAGGGGGTAAGTGAAGCTTTCTTT
clone_size: .; j_call: TRBJ2-1; v_call: TRBV5-1; d_call: .; cdr3_aa: CASSSNTNRGEQFF; cdr3_nt: TGCGCCAGCAGCTCTAATACAAACCGAGGAGAGCAGTTCTTC
clone_size: .; j_call: TRBJ2-2; v_call: TRBV28; d_call: .; cdr3_aa: CASNVGNTGELFF; cdr3_nt: TGTGCCAGCAACGTCGGGAACACCGGGGAGCTGTTTTTT
clone_size: .; j_call: TRBJ1-2; v_call: TRBV7-3; d_call: .; cdr3_aa: CASTSDSQDGYTF; cdr3_nt: TGTGCCAGCACCTCAGACAGTCAGGATGGCTACACCTTC
clone_size: .; j_call: TRBJ2-7; v_call: TRBV5-1; d_call: TRBD2; cdr3_aa: CASSSTSGKTYEQYF; cdr3_nt: TGCGCCAGCAGCTCTACTAGCGGGAAGACCTACGAGCAGTACTTC
clone_size: once; j_call: TRBJ2-7; v_call: TRBV5-6; d_call: .; cdr3_aa: CASSFRQGSHEQYF; cdr3_nt: TGTGCCAGCAGCTTCAGGCAGGGGAGCCACGAGCAGTACTTC
clone_size: .; j_call: TRBJ2-5; v_call: TRBV5-1; d_call: TRBD1; cdr3_aa: CASSNPSRDRGETQYF; cdr3_nt: TGCGCCAGCAGCAATCCGAGCCGGGACAGAGGGGAGACCCAGTACTTC
clone_size: .; j_call: TRBJ1-4; v_call: TRBV5-1; d_call: .; cdr3_aa: CASSYGGPNRGEKLFF; cdr3_nt: TGCGCCAGCAGCTATGGAGGCCCGAACCGGGGGGAAAAACTGTTTTTT
clone_size: .; j_call: TRBJ1-5; v_call: TRBV27; d_call: .; cdr3_aa: CASSTPGEPQHF; cdr3_nt: TGTGCCAGCAGTACTCCAGGGGAGCCCCAGCATTTT
clone_size: .; j_call: TRBJ2-7; v_call: TRBV30; d_call: .; cdr3_aa: CAWSDGATYEQYF; cdr3_nt: TGTGCCTGGAGTGATGGGGCAACCTACGAGCAGTACTTC
clone_size: once; j_call: TRBJ2-7; v_call: TRBV5-6; d_call: TRBD2; cdr3_aa: CASSSGTSAEQYF; cdr3_nt: TGTGCCAGCAGCTCCGGGACTAGCGCCGAGCAGTACTTC
clone_size: .; j_call: TRBJ1-1; v_call: TRBV6-2/TRBV6-3; d_call: TRBD1; cdr3_aa: CASSQTGTEAFF; cdr3_nt: TGTGCCAGCAGTCAGACAGGGACTGAAGCTTTCTTT
clone_size: .; j_call: TRBJ1-1; v_call: TRBV11-2; d_call: TRBD1; cdr3_aa: CASSSQGAGTEAFF; cdr3_nt: TGTGCCAGCAGCTCCCAGGGGGCTGGAACTGAAGCTTTCTTT
clone_size: .; j_call: TRBJ2-5; v_call: TRBV10-3; d_call: .; cdr3_aa: CAIKSDQETQYF; cdr3_nt: TGTGCCATCAAAAGCGACCAAGAGACCCAGTACTTC
clone_size: .; j_call: TRBJ1-1; v_call: TRBV28; d_call: TRBD1; cdr3_aa: CASPGQGGMNTEAFF; cdr3_nt: TGTGCCAGCCCCGGACAGGGAGGCATGAACACTGAAGCTTTCTTT
clone_size: few; j_call: TRBJ1-3; v_call: TRBV27; d_call: .; cdr3_aa: CASSLILRRPLNTIYF; cdr3_nt: TGTGCCAGCAGTTTAATTTTACGGAGACCTTTAAACACCATATATTTT
clone_size: .; j_call: TRBJ2-7; v_call: TRBV7-8; d_call: .; cdr3_aa: CASSLASSYEQYF; cdr3_nt: TGTGCCAGCAGTCTAGCATCCTCCTACGAGCAGTACTTC
clone_size: .; j_call: TRBJ2-3; v_call: TRBV29-1; d_call: TRBD2; cdr3_aa: CSVEGHQRGSTDTQYF; cdr3_nt: TGCAGCGTTGAAGGTCACCAGCGGGGAAGCACAGATACGCAGTATTTT
clone_size: .; j_call: TRBJ1-5; v_call: TRBV20-1; d_call: .; cdr3_aa: CSASEGSNQPQHF; cdr3_nt: TGCAGTGCTAGTGAGGGCAGCAATCAGCCCCAGCATTTT
clone_size: .; j_call: TRBJ1-6; v_call: TRBV28; d_call: TRBD1; cdr3_aa: CASAGDRGPQNSPLHF; cdr3_nt: TGTGCCAGCGCTGGGGACAGGGGGCCGCAGAATTCACCCCTCCACTTT
clone_size: .; j_call: TRBJ2-3; v_call: TRBV28; d_call: TRBD2; cdr3_aa: CASSRSGLAGEVAHTDTQYF; cdr3_nt: TGTGCCAGCAGCCGTTCGGGACTAGCGGGAGAGGTAGCTCACACAGATACGCAGTATTTT
clone_size: .; j_call: TRBJ1-4; v_call: TRBV5-1; d_call: .; cdr3_aa: CASSLEGHSPSGATNEKLFF; cdr3_nt: TGCGCCAGCAGCTTGGAGGGACACTCCCCCAGTGGCGCAACTAATGAAAAACTGTTTTTT
clone_size: .; j_call: TRBJ1-2; v_call: TRBV5-1; d_call: .; cdr3_aa: CASSLVSQGGGYTF; cdr3_nt: TGCGCCAGCAGCTTGGTCTCACAGGGCGGTGGCTACACCTTC
clone_size: .; j_call: TRBJ1-5; v_call: TRBV28; d_call: TRBD1; cdr3_aa: CASGTGGAGSNQPQHF; cdr3_nt: TGTGCCAGCGGGACAGGGGGCGCGGGGAGCAATCAGCCCCAGCATTTT
clone_size: .; j_call: TRBJ2-1; v_call: TRBV2; d_call: .; cdr3_aa: CASSAVQGRAYNEQFF; cdr3_nt: TGTGCCAGCAGTGCGGTTCAGGGGAGGGCCTACAATGAGCAGTTCTTC
clone_size: .; j_call: TRBJ1-2; v_call: TRBV12-3/TRBV12-4; d_call: .; cdr3_aa: CASTQSTGYGYTF; cdr3_nt: TGTGCCAGCACCCAATCTACAGGGTACGGCTACACCTTC
clone_size: .; j_call: TRBJ2-2; v_call: TRBV5-1; d_call: TRBD2; cdr3_aa: CASTPAGETGELFF; cdr3_nt: TGCGCCTCTACCCCAGCGGGAGAAACCGGGGAGCTGTTTTTT
clone_size: .; j_call: TRBJ2-1; v_call: TRBV11-2; d_call: .; cdr3_aa: CASSLGEEQFF; cdr3_nt: TGTGCCAGCAGCTTGGGAGAGGAGCAGTTCTTC
clone_size: .; j_call: TRBJ1-1; v_call: TRBV4-1; d_call: .; cdr3_aa: CASSFTQVGGRVTEAFF; cdr3_nt: TGCGCCAGCAGCTTCACTCAAGTCGGGGGAAGAGTGACTGAAGCTTTCTTT
clone_size: .; j_call: TRBJ2-5; v_call: TRBV19; d_call: TRBD1; cdr3_aa: CASSITGTGGNLETQYF; cdr3_nt: TGTGCCAGTAGTATTACAGGGACAGGGGGCAACTTGGAGACCCAGTACTTC
clone_size: .; j_call: TRBJ1-2; v_call: TRBV2; d_call: TRBD1; cdr3_aa: CASSDRQGGYGYTF; cdr3_nt: TGTGCCAGCAGTGATCGACAGGGCGGCTATGGCTACACCTTC
clone_size: once; j_call: TRBJ1-5; v_call: TRBV27; d_call: .; cdr3_aa: CASSPDGINQPQHF; cdr3_nt: TGTGCCAGCAGTCCGGACGGGATCAATCAGCCCCAGCATTTT
clone_size: .; j_call: TRBJ1-5; v_call: TRBV24-1; d_call: .; cdr3_aa: CATSEAGHQPQHF; cdr3_nt: TGTGCCACCAGTGAGGCAGGGCATCAGCCCCAGCATTTT
clone_size: .; j_call: TRBJ2-7; v_call: TRBV5-1; d_call: TRBD2; cdr3_aa: CASSLVASGGANEQYF; cdr3_nt: TGCGCCAGCAGCTTGGTGGCTAGCGGGGGGGCCAACGAGCAGTACTTC
clone_size: .; j_call: TRBJ1-5; v_call: TRBV7-2; d_call: .; cdr3_aa: CASSLSPNQPQHF; cdr3_nt: TGTGCCAGCAGCTTATCCCCTAATCAGCCCCAGCATTTT
clone_size: .; j_call: TRBJ1-6; v_call: TRBV5-6; d_call: TRBD1; cdr3_aa: CASSVTGATSYNSPLHF; cdr3_nt: TGTGCCAGCAGCGTGACAGGGGCGACCTCCTATAATTCACCCCTCCACTTT
clone_size: .; j_call: TRBJ1-6; v_call: TRBV21-1; d_call: .; cdr3_aa: CASSKDGSPLHF; cdr3_nt: TGTGCCAGCAGCAAAGACGGTTCACCCCTCCACTTT
clone_size: .; j_call: TRBJ2-3; v_call: TRBV7-6; d_call: TRBD2; cdr3_aa: CASSRGTSGSTDTQYF; cdr3_nt: TGTGCCAGCAGCAGAGGGACTAGCGGGAGCACAGATACGCAGTATTTT
clone_size: few; j_call: TRBJ2-7; v_call: TRBV9; d_call: .; cdr3_aa: CASSVGGTDLRWQYF; cdr3_nt: TGTGCCAGCAGCGTAGGCGGGACGGATCTACGATGGCAGTACTTC
clone_size: .; j_call: TRBJ1-2; v_call: TRBV5-1; d_call: .; cdr3_aa: CASSFGASGGYTF; cdr3_nt: TGCGCCAGCAGCTTTGGGGCGTCGGGTGGCTACACCTTC
clone_size: once; j_call: TRBJ2-7; v_call: TRBV4-2; d_call: TRBD2; cdr3_aa: CASSQAGGGQIYEQYF; cdr3_nt: TGTGCCAGCAGCCAAGCAGGCGGGGGGCAGATCTACGAGCAGTACTTC
clone_size: .; j_call: TRBJ2-3; v_call: TRBV6-5; d_call: .; cdr3_aa: CASRPRVTSTDTQYF; cdr3_nt: TGTGCCAGCAGACCACGGGTAACTAGCACAGATACGCAGTATTTT
clone_size: .; j_call: TRBJ2-7; v_call: TRBV7-9; d_call: TRBD1; cdr3_aa: CASSLGQGVYEQYF; cdr3_nt: TGTGCCAGCAGCTTAGGCCAGGGGGTCTACGAGCAGTACTTC
clone_size: .; j_call: TRBJ2-7; v_call: TRBV28; d_call: .; cdr3_aa: CASNAGPYEQYF; cdr3_nt: TGTGCCAGCAACGCAGGTCCCTACGAGCAGTACTTC
clone_size: .; j_call: TRBJ1-1; v_call: TRBV20-1; d_call: .; cdr3_aa: CSASLQGKAFF; cdr3_nt: TGCAGTGCTAGTTTGCAGGGAAAGGCTTTCTTT
clone_size: once; j_call: TRBJ1-4; v_call: TRBV5-6; d_call: .; cdr3_aa: CASSSGWGVATNEKLFF; cdr3_nt: TGTGCCAGCAGCTCTGGGTGGGGAGTAGCAACTAATGAAAAACTGTTTTTT
clone_size: .; j_call: TRBJ2-2; v_call: TRBV9; d_call: .; cdr3_aa: CASSVAGMGTGELFF; cdr3_nt: TGTGCCAGCAGCGTAGCGGGAATGGGCACCGGGGAGCTGTTTTTT
clone_size: .; j_call: TRBJ1-4; v_call: TRBV29-1; d_call: TRBD1; cdr3_aa: CSVIQGLSEKLFF; cdr3_nt: TGCAGCGTCATACAGGGGTTATCTGAAAAACTGTTTTTT
clone_size: .; j_call: TRBJ2-2; v_call: TRBV28; d_call: TRBD2; cdr3_aa: CASSLWGGLAGGPTAGELFF; cdr3_nt: TGTGCCAGCAGTTTATGGGGGGGACTAGCGGGAGGGCCGACGGCCGGGGAGCTGTTTTTT